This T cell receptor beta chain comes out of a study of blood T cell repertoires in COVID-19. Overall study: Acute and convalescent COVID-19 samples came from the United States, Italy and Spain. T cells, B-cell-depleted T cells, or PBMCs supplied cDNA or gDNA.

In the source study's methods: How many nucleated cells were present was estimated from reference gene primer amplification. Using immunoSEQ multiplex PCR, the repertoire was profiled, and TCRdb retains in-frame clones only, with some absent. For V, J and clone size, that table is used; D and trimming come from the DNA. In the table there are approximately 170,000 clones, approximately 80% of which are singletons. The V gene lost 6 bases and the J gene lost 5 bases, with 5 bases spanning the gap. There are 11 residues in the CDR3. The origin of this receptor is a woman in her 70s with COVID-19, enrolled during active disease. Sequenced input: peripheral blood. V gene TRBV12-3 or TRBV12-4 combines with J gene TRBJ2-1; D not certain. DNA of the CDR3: TGTGCCAGCAGCCTAGACAATGAGCAGTTCTTC. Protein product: CASSLDNEQFF.